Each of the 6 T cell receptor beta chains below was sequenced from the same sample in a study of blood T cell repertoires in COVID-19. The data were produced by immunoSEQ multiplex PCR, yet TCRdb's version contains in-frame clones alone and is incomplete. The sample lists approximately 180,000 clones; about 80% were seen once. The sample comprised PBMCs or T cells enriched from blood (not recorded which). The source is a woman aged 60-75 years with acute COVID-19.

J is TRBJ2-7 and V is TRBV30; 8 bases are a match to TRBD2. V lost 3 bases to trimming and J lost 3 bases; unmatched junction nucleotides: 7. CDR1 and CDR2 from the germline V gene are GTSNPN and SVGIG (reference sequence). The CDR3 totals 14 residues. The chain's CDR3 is CAWRLSGGLYEQYF. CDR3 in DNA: TGTGCCTGGAGGTTAAGCGGGGGCCTCTACGAGCAGTACTTC.

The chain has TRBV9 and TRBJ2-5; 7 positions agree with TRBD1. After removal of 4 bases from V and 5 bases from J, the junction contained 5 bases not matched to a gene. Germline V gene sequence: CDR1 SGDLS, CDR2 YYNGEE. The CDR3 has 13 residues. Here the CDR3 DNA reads TGTGCCAGCAGCAGACAGGGTCGGGAGACCCAGTACTTC. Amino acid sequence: CASSRQGRETQYF.

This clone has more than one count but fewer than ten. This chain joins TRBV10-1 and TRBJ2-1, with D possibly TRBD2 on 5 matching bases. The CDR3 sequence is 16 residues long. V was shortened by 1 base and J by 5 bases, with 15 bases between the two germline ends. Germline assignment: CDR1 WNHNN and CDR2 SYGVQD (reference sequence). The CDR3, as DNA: TGCGCCAGCAGTGAGTGGGGTCGGGCCGGGAACAATGAGCAGTTCTTC. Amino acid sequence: CASSEWGRAGNNEQFF.

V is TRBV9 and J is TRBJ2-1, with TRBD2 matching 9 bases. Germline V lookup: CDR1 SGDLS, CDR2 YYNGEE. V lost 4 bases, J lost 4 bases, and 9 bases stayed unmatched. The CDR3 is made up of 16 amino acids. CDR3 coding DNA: TGTGCCAGCAGCCCCTATAGCGGGAGCCCTTACAATGAGCAGTTCTTC. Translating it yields CASSPYSGSPYNEQFF.

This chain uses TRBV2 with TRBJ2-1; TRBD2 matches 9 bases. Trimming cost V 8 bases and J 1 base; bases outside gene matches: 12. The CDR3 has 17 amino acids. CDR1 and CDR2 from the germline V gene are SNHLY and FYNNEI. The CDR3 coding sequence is TGTGCCAGCTCGATCCCTAGCGGGACGAAATCCTACAATGAGCAGTTCTTC. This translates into CASSIPSGTKSYNEQFF.

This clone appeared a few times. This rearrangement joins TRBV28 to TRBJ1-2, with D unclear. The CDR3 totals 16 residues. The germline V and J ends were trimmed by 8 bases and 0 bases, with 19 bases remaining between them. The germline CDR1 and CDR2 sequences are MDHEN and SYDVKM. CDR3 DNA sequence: TGTGCCAGCCATAGAGTCAGCCGACTTACTAACTATGGCTACACCTTC. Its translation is CASHRVSRLTNYGYTF.